The present T cell receptor beta chain was sequenced within a study of shared clonotypes between healthy human individuals (dated by TCRdb to 2018 to 2020). About the investigation overall: The cohort included three men and a couple of women between 18 and 49 years of age. To estimate repertoire size and how much clonotype sharing occurs between individuals, the study deeply sequenced the blood TCR repertoires of several healthy adults. For each donor, CD4 naive and CD4 memory were each run on three plates, CD8 naive on two plates, and CD8 memory on one plate. Different laboratories and diverse techniques were used to prepare libraries and sequence TCR repertoires, to increase sequencing depth and limit assay-specific biases. Per donor, leukapheresis produced somewhere between about 0.85 and 8.9 billion PBMCs. Study-wide conclusions, independent of this receptor: Pairwise subsampling led to the expectation that sequencing depth would affect the degree of clonotype sharing among donors. Sampling was restricted to blood, and TCR repertoires in tissue are likely to differ from TCR repertoires in blood. Clonotypes shared by all four sorted-subset donors showed higher generation probabilities than non-shared clonotypes. Sharing across several donors was observed for 4.5% to 6.5% of naive CD4, 3% to 3.5% of naive CD8, 2% to 2.5% of memory CD4, and about 0.4% of memory CD8 clonotypes. Incomplete sequencing was indicated by rarefaction of sorted-subset datasets, despite the large sequencing depth. Because the study included a small number of donors, the genetic and exposure-history diversity represented was limited. Larger estimated clonotype richness was generally found for naive subsets than for memory subsets.

The germline V and J ends show losses of 2 bases and 3 bases respectively, and no gene match explains 3 bases of the junction. Inclusive of the bounding cysteine and phenylalanine, the CDR3 is 14 residues long. CDR3 DNA is the only sequence kept; it has 42 bases, read in frame from the first base. Taken from the germline V gene (reference sequence), the CDR1 and CDR2 loops are SGHNT and YYREEE. Using the deep immunoSEQ assay, multiplex PCR amplified TCR CDR3 regions from genomic DNA. For each cell subset, the extracted genomic DNA was distributed evenly across all wells of several immunoSEQ 96-well plates, and each plate served as one replicate. For sorted subsets, each replicate PCR was loaded with roughly 0.2 ug genomic DNA, equivalent to 25,000 to 30,000 T cell genomes. The purified libraries were quantified using a Qubit 3.0 fluorometer, sized with a Bioanalyzer 2100, and then quantified again using the KAPA Library Quantification kit. Every immunoSEQ 96-well plate was sequenced on a dedicated single-read 150-cycle Illumina NextSeq 550 flow cell. Per the original workflow: Because the immunoSEQ output held only junctional sequences and lacked quality scores, the filtering could not match the filtering applied to full-length reads. To assign V/J genes and CDR3, sequences were annotated using PyIR, a Python wrapper for IgBLAST v1.9, with IMGT germline references. Reads were filtered out if the reads had weak V/J assignments (E-value above 1e-6), no CDR3, stop codons, out-of-frame junctions, or ambiguous translated residues. V3J clonotypes were defined as sequences sharing an identical inferred V gene, J gene, and CDR3 amino acid sequence. Percentage overlap between repertoires was calculated by dividing the number of shared unique clonotypes by the size of the smaller repertoire. Three approaches were used to assess repertoire richness: RTK rarefaction, the Chao1 estimator, and Recon v2.1 estimates of unobserved clonotypes. Generation probabilities for all TCRbeta clonotypes obtained by the gDNA method from four donors were computed using OLGA. TCRdb stores this immuneACCESS table with in-frame sequences only. Part of the clones is absent; in the studies checked, under half of the shortfall reflects unresolved V genes, and no reason is known for the rest. That table furnishes V, J and clone size, whereas the DNA furnished D and trimming. Present in this sample are some 790,000 clones, approximately 77% of which were seen just once. Under 2% of the sample is taken by the ten largest.

Donors were healthy HIV-negative adults with no recently reported acute infections or vaccinations. Only Caucasian adults living in Nashville, Tennessee, USA were represented among the donors. CD4+ T cells were enriched by magnetic negative selection; naive cells were then positively selected on CD45RA, and the negative fraction formed the memory subset. Blood was collected by leukapheresis, and PBMCs were isolated by Ficoll-Histopaque density gradient centrifugation and then cryopreserved in liquid nitrogen vapor phase. Purity and quantity of every magnetically sorted T cell population were checked by analytical flow cytometry. Each sorted fraction had its genomic DNA isolated and then quantified by UV absorbance on a Nanodrop 2000c. Concerning this clone: Its antigen remains undetermined. Per-nucleotide qualities are absent, and no much larger clonotype sits a single base away.

The sequence was collected from a woman aged 25 to 45 in good health. Material for sequencing was memory CD4+ T cells sorted from blood. Per the publication, the cell subset or site label means: CD45RA-negative fraction. Recombination connected TRBV5-4 to TRBJ2-5, with TRBD1 matching 8 junction bases. The CDR3 reads CASSFSTGEETQYF. The DNA sequence reads TGTGCCAGCAGCTTTTCGACAGGGGAAGAGACCCAGTACTTC.